This T cell receptor (beta chain) was sequenced for a study of blood T cells in healthy people across ages. It was around 9 milliliters of peripheral blood that were drawn from each donor. A second PCR of about 7 to 11 cycles used a sample-barcoded 5' primer and a J-beta primer mix. TCRdb re-derived calls from the 5' RACE reads in MiXCR, one entry per CDR3 protein. The sample yields 1.5 million to 1.9 million distinct CDR3 sequences, under 55% seen once. The sample holds a few counts of this clonotype. V shed 4 bases and J 4 bases; nucleotides not matched to a gene: 10. The CDR3 consists of 16 residues. Germline CDR1 is SGHAT and CDR2 is FQNNGV.

Input material: blood. The rearrangement links TRBV11-2 to TRBJ2-3, with 8 bases fitting TRBD2. The receptor was isolated from a woman younger than 30 in good health. CDR3 bases: TGTGCCAGCAGCTCCAAGCGGGGGCTAGGGGCAGATACGCAGTATTTT. Translation: CASSSKRGLGADTQYF.